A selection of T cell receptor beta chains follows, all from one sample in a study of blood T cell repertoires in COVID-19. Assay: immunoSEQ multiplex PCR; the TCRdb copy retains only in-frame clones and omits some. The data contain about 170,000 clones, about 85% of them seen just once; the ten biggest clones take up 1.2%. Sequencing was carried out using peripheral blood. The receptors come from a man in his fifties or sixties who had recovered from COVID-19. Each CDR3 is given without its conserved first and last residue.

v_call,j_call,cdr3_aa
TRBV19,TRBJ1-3,ASSSRGSRGMNQRNTIY
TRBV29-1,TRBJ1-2,SVEPGQTYNYGYT
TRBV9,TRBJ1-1,ASSAGTEAF
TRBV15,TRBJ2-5,ATSGLTGSWTQY
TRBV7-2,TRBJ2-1,ASSLGPRDLNEQF
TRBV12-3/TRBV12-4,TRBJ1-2,ASSPQWNYGYT
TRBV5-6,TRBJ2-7,ASSYPGAYEQY
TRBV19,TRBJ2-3,ASSSASGVSDTQY
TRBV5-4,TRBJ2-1,ASSRGGQYNEQF
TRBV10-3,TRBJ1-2,AISERDRGQSGYT
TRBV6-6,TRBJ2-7,ASSPGGSYEQY
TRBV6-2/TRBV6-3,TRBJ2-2,ASSYGGQGAPGELF
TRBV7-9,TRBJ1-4,ASSLTENEKLF
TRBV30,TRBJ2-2,AWTGLAGEATGELF
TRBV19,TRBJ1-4,ASNTPGQANEKLF
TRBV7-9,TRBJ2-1,ASSLADGGDEQF
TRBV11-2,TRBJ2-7,ASSLGIDWGGGYYEQY
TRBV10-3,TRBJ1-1,AITGTTNTEAF
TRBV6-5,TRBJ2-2,ASRTGFTHFVLF
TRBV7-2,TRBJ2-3,ASSITGSDTQY
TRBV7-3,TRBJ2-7,ASSFQRQDEQY
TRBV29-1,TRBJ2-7,STRTSGGHQY
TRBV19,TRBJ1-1,ASSGQVNTEAF
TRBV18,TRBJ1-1,ASSRGEAEAF